The 21 T cell receptor beta chains given below trace back to one sample, sequenced in a study of blood T cell repertoires in COVID-19. Measured with immunoSEQ multiplex PCR; TCRdb has only the in-frame clones, and not every one. The sample has approximately 200,000 clones; around 75% are singletons. Input material: peripheral blood. The receptors were sampled from a woman in her 40s with COVID-19, enrolled during active disease.

This clone occurred once. The chain links TRBV18 to TRBJ1-2, with D perhaps matching TRBD1 (5 bases). The ends were cut back, 6 bases at V and 4 bases at J, with 12 bases in the middle. The germline gives CDR1 KGHSH, CDR2 LQKENI. The CDR3 totals 13 residues. The CDR3 DNA is TGTGCCAGCTCCCAGACAGAATTCTATGGCTACACCTTC. Translation gives CASSQTEFYGYTF.

This clone was seen just once. The chain links TRBV18 to TRBJ1-5; D not resolved. Germline V CDR1 and CDR2: KGHSH, LQKENI. V lost 2 bases and J 1 base, leaving 9 bases between the germline ends. CDR3 length equals 15 residues. CDR3 amino acids: CASSPYGGSNQPQHF. The CDR3 nucleotides are TGTGCCAGCTCACCATATGGAGGCAGCAATCAGCCCCAGCATTTT.

The chain uses TRBV29-1 and TRBJ1-2; no clear D gene. The ends were cut back, 6 bases at V and 4 bases at J, with 9 bases in the middle. Germline loops: CDR1 SQVTM, CDR2 ANQGSEA. This CDR3 contains 11 residues. CDR3: CSVGGFYGYTF. In DNA form, the CDR3 reads TGCAGCGTGGGAGGCTTCTATGGCTACACCTTC.

The chain couples TRBV14 to TRBJ2-2; D is possibly TRBD1 (6 bases). This CDR3 has 14 amino acids. Germline V gene data show CDR1 as SGHDN and CDR2 as FVKESK. The V end lost 6 bases, the J end lost 3 bases, and 11 bases lay between the germline ends. CDR3 region: CASSPTGYTGELFF. The CDR3 nucleotides are TGTGCCAGCAGTCCAACAGGGTACACCGGGGAGCTGTTTTTT.

The chain has TRBV4-1 and TRBJ2-2, with D possibly TRBD2 on 5 matching bases. The germline V gene encodes CDR1 MGHRA and CDR2 YSYEKL. The germline V and J ends were trimmed by 0 bases and 4 bases, with 12 bases remaining between them. The CDR3 has 16 amino acids. The DNA for the CDR3 is TGCGCCAGCAGCCAAGATACGTTAGCGTCCACCGGGGAGCTGTTTTTT. It specifies CASSQDTLASTGELFF.

V usage is TRBV5-5 and J usage is TRBJ2-3, with a possible D match to TRBD1 (6 bases). The CDR3 spans 15 residues. The germline V gene has CDR1 SGHKS and CDR2 YYEKEE (reference sequence). Deletions cut 0 bases from V and 0 bases from J, with 8 bases between. CDR3 coding DNA: TGTGCCAGCAGCTTGGGCGACAGGAGCACAGATACGCAGTATTTT. Protein: CASSLGDRSTDTQYF.

The rearrangement uses TRBV4-2 and TRBJ1-2; a possible D gene is TRBD1 (5 bases). Trimming stripped 5 bases from V and 2 bases from J, with 9 bases between. CDR3 length: 13 amino acids. The germline V gene has CDR1 LGHNA and CDR2 YNFKEQ. This CDR3 reads CASSWDSNYGYTF. The CDR3 bases are TGTGCCAGCAGCTGGGACTCCAACTATGGCTACACCTTC.

The chain links TRBV7-8 to TRBJ2-1; 7 bases match TRBD2. Germline V gene data show CDR1 as SGHVS and CDR2 as FQNEAQ. V lost 7 bases to trimming and J lost 10 bases; unmatched junction nucleotides: 10. CDR3 size: 13 residues. CDR3 sequence (DNA): TGTGCCAGCAACAAAAATAGCGGGCTAGAGCAGTTCTTC. Translated, it gives CASNKNSGLEQFF.

This clone was seen just once. This chain uses TRBV5-6 with TRBJ1-4, with no clear D. The CDR3 length is 15 residues. The germline V gene encodes CDR1 SGHDT and CDR2 YYEEEE. Trimming removed 1 base from V and 3 bases from J, with 10 bases in between. The CDR3 DNA reads as TGTGCCAGCAGCTTGTATCACAACGCTAATGAAAAACTGTTTTTT. This gives the protein CASSLYHNANEKLFF.

J is TRBJ1-6 and V is TRBV11-2, with a possible D match to TRBD1 (5 bases). The CDR3 length is 15 residues. Trimming stripped 5 bases from V and 2 bases from J, with 10 bases between. Germline CDR1 reads SGHAT; CDR2 reads FQNNGV. The CDR3 DNA reads as TGTGCCAGCAGCGCGGACAACCCCTATAATTCACCCCTCCACTTT. This gives the protein CASSADNPYNSPLHF.

The rearrangement uses TRBV10-2 and TRBJ2-7; D is possibly TRBD2 (6 bases). Germline-derived CDR1 and CDR2 are WSHSY and SAAADI. The CDR3 has 13 amino acids. The V end lost 10 bases, the J end lost 3 bases, and 16 bases lay between the germline ends. In nucleotides, the CDR3 is TGCGCCACCCACGGGGGTGAGATCTACGAGCAGTACTTC. Translating gives CATHGGEIYEQYF.

J is TRBJ1-2 and V is TRBV10-3; a possible D gene is TRBD1 (5 bases). Germline values: CDR1 ENHRY, CDR2 SYGVKD. The CDR3 runs 14 residues. The germline V and J ends were trimmed by 5 bases and 1 base, with 11 bases remaining between them. The CDR3 here is CAISLDSLNYGYTF. In nucleotides, the CDR3 is TGTGCCATCAGTTTAGACAGCCTTAACTATGGCTACACCTTC.

This clone showed up just once. V and J are TRBV7-8 and TRBJ2-3; no clear D gene. The V end was cut by 4 bases, the J end by 10 bases, with 12 bases between. The CDR3 loop spans 12 amino acids. CDR1 and CDR2 from the germline V gene are SGHVS and FQNEAQ. As DNA, the CDR3 is TGTGCCAGCAGCTCGGTCCCCGAGGCGCAGTATTTT. The encoded protein is CASSSVPEAQYF. Supplemented by reference TRBV7-8 and TRBJ2-3, the full variable domain reads GAGVSQSPRYKVAKRGQDVALRCDPISGHVSLFWYQQALGQGPEFLTYFQNEAQLDKSGLPSDRFFAERPEGSVSTLKIQRTQQEDSAVYLCASSSVPEAQYFGPGTRLTVL.

V and J are TRBV28 and TRBJ2-2; D is perhaps TRBD2 (7 bases). Trimming cost V 9 bases and J 1 base, with 12 bases left between them. This CDR3 is 14 amino acids long. Germline CDR1 reads MDHEN; CDR2 reads SYDVKM. The CDR3 DNA is TGTGCCAGTCGGGGGGCGGGGAACACCGGGGAGCTGTTTTTT. This gives the protein CASRGAGNTGELFF.

The rearrangement links TRBV7-9 to TRBJ2-1, with 11 bases matching TRBD2. The CDR3 covers 17 residues. CDR1 and CDR2 from the germline V gene are SEHNR and FQNEAQ (reference sequence). The V and J ends lost 5 bases and 6 bases, in that order; junction bases with no gene match: 12. The CDR3 spells CASSPTSGTPSGNEQFF. CDR3 sequence (DNA): TGTGCCAGCAGCCCGACTAGCGGGACGCCTTCCGGCAATGAGCAGTTCTTC.

The chain uses TRBV10-3 and TRBJ2-5; D perhaps matches TRBD2 (7 bases). CDR3 length: 14 amino acids. V lost 3 bases and J 2 bases, leaving 10 bases between the germline ends. Germline V gene lookup returns CDR1 ENHRY and CDR2 SYGVKD. As DNA, the CDR3 is TGTGCCATCAGTGATGGGGGGGCGCAAGAGACCCAGTACTTC. It translates to CAISDGGAQETQYF.

This clone has a handful of counts. The chain carries TRBV18 and TRBJ1-2; D may be TRBD1 (5 bases). This CDR3 contains 12 residues. Trimming removed 0 bases at V and 8 bases at J, with 7 bases between. The V gene's germline CDR1 is KGHSH and CDR2 LQKENI. DNA of the CDR3: TGTGCCAGCTCACCACCGTGGGGCGGCTACACCTTC. This encodes CASSPPWGGYTF.

This sequence joins TRBV7-8 and TRBJ2-7; the D is unclear. V was trimmed by 6 bases and J by 2 bases, leaving 5 bases between them. The germline V gene encodes CDR1 SGHVS and CDR2 FQNEAQ. The CDR3 runs to 11 residues. Written as DNA, the CDR3 is TGTGCCAGCAGTATTACCTACGAGCAGTACTTC. Its protein product is CASSITYEQYF. The variable domain in full, with the rest retrieved from reference TRBV7-8 and TRBJ2-7, is GAGVSQSPRYKVAKRGQDVALRCDPISGHVSLFWYQQALGQGPEFLTYFQNEAQLDKSGLPSDRFFAERPEGSVSTLKIQRTQQEDSAVYLCASSITYEQYFGPGTRLTVT.

The chain recombines TRBV6-5 with TRBJ1-1; D is unresolved. V gave up 2 bases and J gave up 11 bases, with 21 bases separating them. The CDR3 covers 15 residues. The germline CDR1 and CDR2 sequences are MNHEY and SVGAGI. The CDR3 DNA follows: TGTGCCAGCAGTTACGCGGCATCCTTTCGTCCAACGGCTTTCTTT. Encoded protein: CASSYAASFRPTAFF.

V and J are TRBV5-3 and TRBJ2-4, with D possibly being TRBD1 (5 bases). TRBV5-3 is known as an ORF, though its function is uncertain. V was shortened by 4 bases and J by 0 bases, with 14 bases between the two germline ends. The CDR3 runs to 16 residues. CDR3 sequence reads: CARSPSRGLAKNIQYF. CDR3 DNA sequence: TGTGCCAGAAGCCCCTCAAGGGGTCTAGCCAAAAACATTCAGTACTTC.

This sequence joins TRBV6-6 and TRBJ1-2, with D hard to call. This CDR3 comprises 12 residues. CDR1 is MNHNY and CDR2 is SVGAGI in the germline V gene (reference sequence). V gave up 5 bases and J gave up 8 bases, with 12 bases separating them. The CDR3 nucleotides read TGTGCCAGCAGTCCCGGTTCGTCGGGCTACACCTTC. As protein: CASSPGSSGYTF.